This TCR beta chain stems from a study of blood T cell repertoires in COVID-19. Sequencing used immunoSEQ multiplex PCR; TCRdb keeps in-frame clones, though not all of them. The profile shows approximately 260,000 clones, around four fifths of them singletons. This clone showed up many times. Trimming removed 4 bases at V and 0 bases at J, with 11 bases between. The CDR3 consists of 15 residues. Germline V lookup: CDR1 SGHRS, CDR2 YFSETQ. This TCR was sampled from a man between 60 and 75 years old who had recovered from COVID-19. The gene calls are TRBV5-1 and TRBJ2-1; the D gene is possibly TRBD2 (6 bases). The sample consisted of peripheral blood. The CDR3 spells CASSISGSSYNEQFF. In DNA form, the CDR3 reads TGCGCCAGCAGCATTAGCGGAAGCTCCTACAATGAGCAGTTCTTC.